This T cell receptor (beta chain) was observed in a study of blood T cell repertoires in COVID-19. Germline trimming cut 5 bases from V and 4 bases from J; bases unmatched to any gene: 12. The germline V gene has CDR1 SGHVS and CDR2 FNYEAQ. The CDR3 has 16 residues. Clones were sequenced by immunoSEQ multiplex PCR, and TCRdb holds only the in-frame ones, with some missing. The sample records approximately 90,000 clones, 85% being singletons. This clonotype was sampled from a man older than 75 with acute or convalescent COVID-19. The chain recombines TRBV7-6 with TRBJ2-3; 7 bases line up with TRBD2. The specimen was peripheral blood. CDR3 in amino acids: CASSPPSYAGADTQYF. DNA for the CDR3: TGTGCCAGCAGCCCCCCTAGTTACGCGGGAGCAGATACGCAGTATTTT.